The present T cell receptor beta chain was sequenced within a study of beta chain features in type 1 diabetes. Only a few counts were recorded for this clone. Its target is unknown. There was one heparinised blood draw per donor, averaging approximately 120 mL. General study points: Fewer junction insertions and more nucleotide deletions appeared in type 1 diabetes patients.

Isolated RNA was reverse transcribed in full, so expressed TCRB transcripts were sequenced. Here immunoSEQ multiplex PCR was the method, and the copy in TCRdb shows in-frame clones only, minus some. The table has 900,000 or so clones, roughly a sixth seen once. The junction had 7 bases not matched to a gene; V was cut back by 4 bases and J by 1 base. Germline CDR1 reads LNHDA; CDR2 reads SQIVND (reference sequence). The length of the CDR3 is 15 residues. Sequenced: naive CD4+ T cells from blood. This receptor was obtained from a woman between 18 and 30 years old in good health. The chain couples TRBV19 to TRBJ2-7; 7 positions match TRBD1. CDR3 sequence: CASSTTQGWSYEQYF. CDR3 nucleotides: TGTGCCAGTAGTACGACACAGGGGTGGTCCTACGAGCAGTACTTC.